The entry below gives a single T cell receptor (beta chain) sequence along with its context. The data were taken from a study of blood T cell repertoires in COVID-19. Study summary: Samples of COVID-19 (acute and convalescent) were obtained from the United States, Italy and Spain. T cells, B-cell-depleted T cells, or PBMCs supplied cDNA or gDNA.

The germline V and J ends were trimmed by 6 bases and 2 bases, with 15 bases remaining between them. Germline-derived CDR1 and CDR2 are MNHEY and SVGAGI. The CDR3 runs 15 residues. Per the original methods: Counts of nucleated cells, estimated from reference gene primer amplification, were obtained. Produced via immunoSEQ multiplex PCR; TCRdb's table is partial and in-frame only. Clone size and the V and J calls come from that table; the DNA yielded D and trimming. The table records 75,000 to 100,000 clones, more than 80% of them present only once. The V gene is TRBV6-5, the J gene TRBJ2-3; maybe TRBD1 (5 bases). The source is a woman of 80 years or more with acute or convalescent COVID-19. The sample consisted of peripheral blood. The CDR3 DNA reads TGTGCCAGCAGCAAAGGGGTTAGGGTCACAGATACGCAGTATTTT. This codes for CASSKGVRVTDTQYF.